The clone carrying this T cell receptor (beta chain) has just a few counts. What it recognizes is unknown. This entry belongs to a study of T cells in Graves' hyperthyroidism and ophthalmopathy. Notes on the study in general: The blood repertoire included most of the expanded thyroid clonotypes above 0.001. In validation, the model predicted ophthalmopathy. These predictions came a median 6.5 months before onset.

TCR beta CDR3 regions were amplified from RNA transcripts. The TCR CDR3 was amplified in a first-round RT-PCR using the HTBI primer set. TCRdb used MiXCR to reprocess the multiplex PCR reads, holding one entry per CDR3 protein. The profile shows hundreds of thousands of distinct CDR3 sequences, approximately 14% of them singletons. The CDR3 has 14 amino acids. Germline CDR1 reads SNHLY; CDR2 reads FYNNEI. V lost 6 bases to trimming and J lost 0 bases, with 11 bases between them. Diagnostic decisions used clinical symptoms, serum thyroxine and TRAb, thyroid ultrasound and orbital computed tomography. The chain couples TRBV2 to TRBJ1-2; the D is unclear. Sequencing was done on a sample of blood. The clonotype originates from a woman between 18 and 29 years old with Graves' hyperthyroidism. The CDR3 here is CASRRVLANYGYTF. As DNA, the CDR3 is TGTGCCAGCAGGAGGGTCCTAGCTAACTATGGCTACACCTTC.